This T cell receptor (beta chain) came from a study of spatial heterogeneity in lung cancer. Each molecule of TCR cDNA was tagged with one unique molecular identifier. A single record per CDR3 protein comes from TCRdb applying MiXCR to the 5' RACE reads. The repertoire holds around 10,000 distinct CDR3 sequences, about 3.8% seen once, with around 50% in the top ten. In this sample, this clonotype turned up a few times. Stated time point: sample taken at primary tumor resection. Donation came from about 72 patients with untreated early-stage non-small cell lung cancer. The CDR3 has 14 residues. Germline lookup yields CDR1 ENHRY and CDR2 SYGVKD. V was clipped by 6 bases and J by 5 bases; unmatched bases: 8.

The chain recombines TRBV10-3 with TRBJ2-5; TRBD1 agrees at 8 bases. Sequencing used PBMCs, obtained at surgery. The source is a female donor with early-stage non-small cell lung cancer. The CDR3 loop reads CAIRFDRGEETQYF. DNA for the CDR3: TGTGCCATCAGGTTTGACAGGGGCGAGGAGACCCAGTACTTC.